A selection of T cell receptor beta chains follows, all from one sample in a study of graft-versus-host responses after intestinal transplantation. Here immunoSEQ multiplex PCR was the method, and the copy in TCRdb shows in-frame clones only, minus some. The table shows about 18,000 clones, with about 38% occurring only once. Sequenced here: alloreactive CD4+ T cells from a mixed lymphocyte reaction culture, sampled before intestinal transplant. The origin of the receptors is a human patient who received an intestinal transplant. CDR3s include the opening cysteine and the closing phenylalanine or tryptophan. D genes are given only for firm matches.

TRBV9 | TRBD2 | CASSLAGGPGNEQFF
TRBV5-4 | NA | CASSLAARMNTEAFF
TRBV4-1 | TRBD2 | CASSHFIGAGGDEQYF
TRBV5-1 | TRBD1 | CASSGTHRGTGGYTF
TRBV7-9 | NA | CASSQGQSPQAPQHF
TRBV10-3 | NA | CAISEGPGANVLTF
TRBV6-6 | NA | CASSYSRTPANYGYTF
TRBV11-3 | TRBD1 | CASSRQGARQETQYF
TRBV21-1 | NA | CASSKATGCLGQPQHF
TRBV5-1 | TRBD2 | CASRWGGTQKQFF
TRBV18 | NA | CASSRQTNTEAFF
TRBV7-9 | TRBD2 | CASIHGLADNEQFF
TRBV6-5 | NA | CASSLRTVNTEAFF
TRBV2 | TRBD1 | CASNRDRGGIDKNIQYF
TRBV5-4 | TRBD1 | CASSLGQANTEAFF
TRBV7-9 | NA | CASSLARSGPQHF
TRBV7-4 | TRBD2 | CASSLVWWASGGIGETQYF
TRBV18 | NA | CASSATSRATGEQYF
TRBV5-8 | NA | CASSLGGKQGRETQYF
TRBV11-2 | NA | CASSLTGSGNSPLHF
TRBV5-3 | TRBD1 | CARSPDRVYEQYF
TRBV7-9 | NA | CASSMTANTGELFF
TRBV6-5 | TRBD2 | CASSYSLAGVYEQYF
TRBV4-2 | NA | CASSQELQGTSNQPQHF
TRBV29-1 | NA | CSVVWGQSYTF